The 17 T cell receptor beta chains below come from one sample, sequenced in a study of blood T cell repertoires in COVID-19. Sequenced by immunoSEQ multiplex PCR; TCRdb stores in-frame clones only, minus some. The repertoire holds over 200,000 clones, with roughly 85% as singletons. The sample was peripheral blood. These TCRs come from a man younger than 40 who had recovered from COVID-19.

This clone was seen once. V and J are TRBV11-2 and TRBJ1-5, with TRBD1 matching over 9 bases. Trimming cost V 3 bases and J 5 bases; bases outside gene matches: 8. This CDR3 has 16 amino acids. Germline V CDR1 and CDR2: SGHAT, FQNNGV. The CDR3: CASSFGTGKTDQPQHF. For the CDR3, the DNA is TGTGCCAGCAGCTTCGGGACAGGGAAGACCGATCAGCCCCAGCATTTT.

The CDR3 sequence: CASSLTRDEQFF. CDR3 coding DNA: TGTGCCAGCAGCTTAACCAGGGATGAGCAGTTCTTC. The chain carries TRBV7-9 and TRBJ2-1; TRBD1 is a possible D gene (5 bases). The CDR3 runs 12 residues. The germline V gene encodes CDR1 SEHNR and CDR2 FQNEAQ (reference sequence). V shed 2 bases and J shed 8 bases, with 7 bases lying between them.

The chain employs TRBV2 and TRBJ2-7; 9 nucleotides agree with TRBD1. The V gene's germline CDR1 is SNHLY and CDR2 FYNNEI. The V gene end was trimmed by 6 bases and the J gene end by 2 bases; junction bases not matched to a gene: 5. This CDR3 has 14 amino acids. The CDR3 nucleotides are TGTGCCAGCAGCGGACAGGGGCGAACCTACGAGCAGTACTTC. Protein sequence: CASSGQGRTYEQYF.

This clone was seen once. The genes are TRBV6-6 and TRBJ2-1; D possibly corresponds to TRBD1 (5 bases). V was pared by 5 bases and J by 5 bases, with 10 bases between. Germline CDR1 reads MNHNY; CDR2 reads SVGAGI (reference sequence). The CDR3 runs 13 residues. CDR3 in amino acids: CASSPDRDNEQFF. CDR3 coding DNA: TGTGCCAGCAGTCCTGACAGAGACAATGAGCAGTTCTTC.

V gene TRBV6-5 combines with J gene TRBJ2-7; 9 nucleotides line up with TRBD1. This CDR3 contains 12 residues. Looked up from germline, CDR1 is MNHEY and CDR2 is SVGAGI. V shed 6 bases, J shed 4 bases, and the junction held 1 base outside the gene matches. CDR3 nucleotides: TGTGCCAGCAGGGACAGGGGATACGAGCAGTACTTC. Translating gives CASRDRGYEQYF.

The V gene is TRBV30, the J gene TRBJ1-2; D unclear. The CDR3 is 16 amino acids. Trimming took 3 bases from V and 9 from J, leaving 26 bases between them. CDR1 is GTSNPN, CDR2 SVGIG, per germline (reference sequence). Here the CDR3 DNA reads TGTGCCTGGAGGCCCTTTACTCGAGACTTTCTATTTAGCTACACCTTC. This sequence encodes CAWRPFTRDFLFSYTF.

This chain uses TRBV7-2 with TRBJ1-1; a weak D match, TRBD1 (6 bases). Per the germline V gene, CDR1 is SGHTA and CDR2 is FQGNSA. The CDR3 contains 15 residues. The V and J ends lost 4 bases and 4 bases respectively, with 16 bases between them. This CDR3 reads CASSSGGREITEAFF. CDR3 nucleotide sequence: TGTGCCAGCAGCTCGGGGGGCAGGGAAATCACTGAAGCTTTCTTT.

As concerns this clone: Mismatch with germline at one junction end may stem from a read error. The chain carries TRBV28 and TRBJ1-2, with 10 bases aligning to TRBD1. The germline gives CDR1 MDHEN, CDR2 SYDVKM. CDR3 length: 15 residues. The CDR3 DNA reads as TGTGCCAGCAGTCCCCTCCGGGACAGGGGCCGCTTCGTTGCCTTC. Protein: CASSPLRDRGRFVAF.

This clone was seen at least ten times. The chain recombines TRBV12-3 or TRBV12-4 with TRBJ1-1, with D unresolved. The CDR3 loop spans 12 amino acids. Trimming stripped 6 bases from V and 9 bases from J, with 14 bases between. CDR3 nucleotides: TGTGCCAGCAGCCAATCGGAGATCCAAGCTTTCTTT. Translation: CASSQSEIQAFF.

This clone was detected once. This chain links TRBV9 with TRBJ1-2; TRBD1 matches at 11 bases. The V gene's germline CDR1 is SGDLS and CDR2 YYNGEE. The CDR3 runs to 14 residues. The ends lost 7 bases at V and 4 bases at J; junction bases unmatched: 6. In nucleotides, the CDR3 is TGTGCCAGCTCGTGGACAGGGGGCGTCTATGGCTACACCTTC. Translated, it gives CASSWTGGVYGYTF.

This clone was seen a single time. The chain uses TRBV4-3 and TRBJ1-6; 7 bases are shared with TRBD1. V lost 1 base to trimming and J lost 4 bases; unmatched junction nucleotides: 1. This CDR3 region has 15 residues. Germline V gene lookup returns CDR1 LGHNA and CDR2 YSLEER. The CDR3 here is CASSQGTGYNSPLHF. CDR3 nucleotides: TGCGCCAGCAGCCAAGGGACAGGATATAATTCACCCCTCCACTTT.

J is TRBJ1-1 and V is TRBV19, with D uncertain. This CDR3 has 13 residues. CDR1 LNHDA and CDR2 SQIVND come from the germline V gene (reference sequence). V was trimmed by 11 bases and J by 0 bases, leaving 13 bases between them. The DNA for the CDR3 is TGTGCCGGCCGCGGACTTATGAACACTGAAGCTTTCTTT. Its translation: CAGRGLMNTEAFF.

V usage is TRBV7-8 and J usage is TRBJ2-7; the D gene is possibly TRBD1 (6 bases). Germline V gene data show CDR1 as SGHVS and CDR2 as FQNEAQ. This CDR3 has 15 residues. Between the trimmed V and J ends, which lost 5 bases and 4 bases, there was a span of 18 bases. CDR3 coding DNA: TGTGCCAGCAGCCCTCCCGTCAGGGGTAAATACGAGCAGTACTTC. It specifies CASSPPVRGKYEQYF.

The chain recombines TRBV5-4 with TRBJ2-1, with TRBD2 as a possible D gene (6 bases). Germline V gene data show CDR1 as SGHNT and CDR2 as YYREEE (reference sequence). The CDR3 is made up of 14 amino acids. Trimming left V 0 bases short and J 8 bases short, with 12 bases between. The CDR3 sequence is CASSLDLAMDEQFF. The CDR3 coding sequence is TGTGCCAGCAGCTTGGACCTAGCGATGGATGAGCAGTTCTTC.

The chain joins TRBV5-4 to TRBJ2-7, with D tentatively TRBD2 (7 bases). Deletions cut 3 bases from V and 4 bases from J, with 11 bases between. The CDR3 is 13 amino acids. Looked up from germline, CDR1 is SGHNT and CDR2 is YYREEE (reference sequence). CDR3 nucleotides: TGTGCCAGCAGCTGGGGGGGCGGTTACGAGCAGTACTTC. Its protein is CASSWGGGYEQYF. The full variable domain, in which reference TRBV5-4 and TRBJ2-7 provide the parts outside the CDR3, is ETGVTQSPTHLIKTRGQQVTLRCSSQSGHNTVSWYQQALGQGPQFIFQYYREEENGRGNFPPRFSGLQFPNYSSELNVNALELDDSALYLCASSWGGGYEQYFGPGTRLTVT.

This chain uses TRBV29-1 with TRBJ1-1; D is undetermined. Trimming left V 4 bases short and J 4 bases short, with 13 bases between. CDR1 SQVTM and CDR2 ANQGSEA come from the germline V gene. CDR3 length equals 13 residues. The CDR3 region is CSVGSLSGTEAFF. As DNA, the CDR3 is TGCAGCGTTGGGAGTCTTAGCGGCACTGAAGCTTTCTTT.

The V gene is TRBV6-5, the J gene TRBJ1-1; D is possibly TRBD1 (6 bases). V lost 6 bases and J 1 base, leaving 12 bases between the germline ends. This CDR3 region has 14 residues. Germline CDR1 MNHEY, CDR2 SVGAGI. The DNA for the CDR3 is TGTGCCAGCAGCGACAGGCTACCGAACACTGAAGCTTTCTTT. Its translation is CASSDRLPNTEAFF.